These 10 T cell receptor beta chains share one sample of origin, sequenced in a study of type 1 regulatory T cells. Using its own MiXCR run on the reads, TCRdb lists one record per CDR3 protein. The sample has about 62,000 distinct CDR3 sequences; 55% to 65% are singletons. Antigen specificity for these receptors is unknown. Sequenced material: cultured non-Tr1 T cells, either the whole culture or a sorted T cell fraction (not recorded which). Source of these receptors: a human donor in good health.

This clonotype was counted at least ten times. The genes are TRBV7-2 and TRBJ2-2; TRBD2 might be the D (5 bases). CDR1 and CDR2 from the germline V gene are SGHTA and FQGNSA. The CDR3 extends over 14 amino acids. V was cut by 1 base and J by 5 bases, with 8 bases left in between. CDR3 in amino acids: CASSLGWETGELFF. The CDR3 DNA follows: TGTGCCAGCAGCTTAGGGTGGGAGACCGGGGAGCTGTTTTTT.

The V gene is TRBV7-8, the J gene TRBJ2-7, with D tentatively TRBD1 (8 bases). CDR3 size: 13 residues. V shed 5 bases and J shed 7 bases, with 15 bases lying between them. Germline CDR1 SGHVS, CDR2 FQNEAQ. The CDR3: CASSPDRGGEQYF. The CDR3 nucleotides are TGTGCCAGCAGCCCCGACAGGGGAGGGGAGCAGTACTTC. The full variable domain, its missing parts supplied by reference TRBV7-8 and TRBJ2-7, is GAGVSQSPRYKVAKRGQDVALRCDPISGHVSLFWYQQALGQGPEFLTYFQNEAQLDKSGLPSDRFFAERPEGSVSTLKIQRTQQEDSAVYLCASSPDRGGEQYFGPGTRLTVT.

This chain links TRBV5-1 with TRBJ2-7, with D tentatively TRBD2 (6 bases). Germline CDR1 and CDR2: SGHRS and YFSETQ. V was pared by 0 bases and J by 7 bases, with 20 bases between. The CDR3 length is 16 residues. The CDR3 DNA is TGCGCCAGCAGCTTGGTTGACGGAGGCTCCCGGGAGGAGCAGTACTTC. It is translated as CASSLVDGGSREEQYF.

The chain links TRBV6-1 to TRBJ2-5; 10 nucleotides match TRBD2. This CDR3 comprises 17 residues. Looked up from germline, CDR1 is MNHNS and CDR2 is SASEGT. After removal of 2 bases from V and 5 bases from J, the junction contained 11 bases not matched to a gene. Written as DNA, the CDR3 is TGTGCCAGCAGTGAAATGGTAGCGGGAGGTATGGAGGAGACCCAGTACTTC. Encoded protein: CASSEMVAGGMEETQYF.

This clonotype is classed as medium-sized (0.01 to 0.1%). The genes are TRBV4-1 and TRBJ2-7; 9 nucleotides match TRBD1. The CDR3 length is 16 residues. Losses at the gene ends were 4 bases for V and 1 base for J; bases not matched to a gene: 8. The germline CDR1 and CDR2 sequences are MGHRA and YSYEKL. CDR3 in DNA: TGCGCCAGCAGCCTCCCTCGGACAGGGGAATCCTACGAGCAGTACTTC. Its protein product is CASSLPRTGESYEQYF.

A few counts support this clonotype. One end of the junction varies from germline; a read error may be responsible. The rearrangement uses TRBV6-5 and TRBJ2-7; D may be TRBD1 (6 bases). The CDR3 runs to 15 residues. The V gene's germline CDR1 is MNHEY and CDR2 SVGAGI. CDR3 residues: CASQAAGTPSSEQYF. As DNA, the CDR3 is TGTGCCAGCCAAGCTGCCGGGACACCCTCCTCCGAGCAGTACTTC.

The J gene is TRBJ2-7, the V gene TRBV29-1; TRBD2 might be the D (6 bases). Trimming removed 6 bases from V and 0 bases from J, with 18 bases in between. The CDR3 covers 15 residues. CDR1 is SQVTM and CDR2 is ANQGSEA in the germline V gene. The CDR3, as DNA: TGCAGCGTGCGGGAATCTCGAGGGAGCTCCTACGAGCAGTACTTC. Its protein is CSVRESRGSSYEQYF.

This rearrangement joins TRBV27 to TRBJ2-2; D is ambiguous. Looked up from germline, CDR1 is MNHEY and CDR2 is SMNVEV (reference sequence). CDR3 size: 14 residues. The ends were cut back, 4 bases at V and 2 bases at J, with 8 bases in the middle. CDR3 sequence: CASSSLGNTGELFF. The CDR3 DNA sequence: TGTGCCAGCAGTTCACTGGGAAACACCGGGGAGCTGTTTTTT.

The sample holds a few counts of this clonotype. J is TRBJ2-3 and V is TRBV7-2, with D unresolved. This CDR3 is 15 amino acids long. V shed 1 base and J shed 0 bases, with 8 bases lying between them. CDR1 and CDR2 from the germline V gene are SGHTA and FQGNSA. CDR3 region: CASSLVTLSTDTQYF. The CDR3 coding sequence is TGTGCCAGCAGCTTAGTCACACTTAGCACAGATACGCAGTATTTT.

This rearrangement joins TRBV12-3 or TRBV12-4 to TRBJ1-5; the match to TRBD1 covers 7 bases. The V segment lost 5 bases and the J segment 2 bases; nucleotides outside the gene matches: 6. CDR3 size: 15 residues. The CDR3 DNA follows: TGTGCCAGCAGTCCACAGGGGTTTGGCAATCAGCCCCAGCATTTT. This translates into CASSPQGFGNQPQHF.